The rows below give T cell receptor beta chains drawn from one sample of a study of CD8 T cells in ankylosing spondylitis. TCRdb passed the 5' RACE reads through MiXCR, listing each CDR3 protein once. The top ten hold roughly 0.6% of the sample, which has 230,000 or so distinct CDR3 sequences, 20% to 30% seen once. Sequencing was carried out using blood, either unsorted or a sorted T cell fraction (not recorded which). These receptors originate from a male donor with ankylosing spondylitis or in good health (not recorded which). Each CDR3 is given with its conserved first and last residue. A D gene is named only where the DNA matches it firmly. Clone size is not always given. Where it is, it says once, few, many or a class for expanded clones.

. TRBJ1-5 TRBV20-1 many CSARDNSRVGQPQHF TGCAGTGCTAGAGATAACAGCAGGGTGGGGCAGCCCCAGCATTTT
TRBD1 TRBJ1-1 TRBV6-1 . CASIGTGADTEAFF TGTGCCAGCATTGGGACAGGGGCTGACACTGAAGCTTTCTTT
. TRBJ2-3 TRBV6-5 . CASSSFISTDTQYF TGTGCCAGCAGTTCTTTTATCAGCACAGATACGCAGTATTTT
TRBD1 TRBJ1-6 TRBV7-9 many CASGRDRDNSPLHF TGTGCCAGCGGCCGGGACAGGGATAATTCACCCCTCCACTTT
. TRBJ1-6 TRBV20-1 few CSARWPDNNSPLHF TGCAGTGCTAGGTGGCCCGACAATAATTCACCCCTCCACTTT
. TRBJ2-2 TRBV18 . CASSPPRTDTGELFF TGTGCCAGCTCACCCCCCCGGACAGACACCGGGGAGCTGTTTTTT
. TRBJ2-3 TRBV29-1 . CSVEEPPPTGNTDTQYF TGCAGCGTTGAAGAGCCCCCCCCTACAGGGAACACAGATACGCAGTATTTT
. TRBJ2-7 TRBV7-6 . CASSLWGDEQYF TGTGCCAGCAGCTTATGGGGGGACGAGCAGTACTTC
TRBD1 TRBJ2-5 TRBV7-8 few CASSSRKGARETQYF TGTGCCAGCAGCTCCCGGAAGGGGGCTCGAGAGACCCAGTACTTC
. TRBJ2-2 TRBV12-3/TRBV12-4 . CASSLIRGAHTGELFF TGTGCCAGCAGTTTAATTCGGGGGGCCCACACCGGGGAGCTGTTTTTT
. TRBJ2-2 TRBV12-3/TRBV12-4 many CASSLGTRTGELFF TGTGCCAGCAGTCTCGGGACAAGAACCGGGGAGCTGTTTTTT
. TRBJ2-5 TRBV12-2 . CASPLSGHLQETQYF TGTGCAAGTCCCCTTAGTGGGCATCTTCAAGAGACCCAGTACTTC
TRBD1 TRBJ2-7 TRBV29-1 . CSVVSGTVSSYEQYF TGCAGCGTTGTTTCCGGGACAGTCAGCTCCTACGAGCAGTACTTC
TRBD2 TRBJ2-2 TRBV12-3/TRBV12-4 . CASTPRGAGELFF TGTGCCAGCACCCCTCGGGGGGCCGGGGAGCTGTTTTTT
. TRBJ2-5 TRBV12-3/TRBV12-4 . CASSPPILRTQYF TGTGCCAGCAGTCCCCCCATACTACGGACCCAGTACTTC
. TRBJ1-1 TRBV7-8 . CASSEGDGDTEAFF TGTGCCAGCAGCGAGGGGGACGGGGACACTGAAGCTTTCTTT
TRBD1 TRBJ1-5 TRBV12-3/TRBV12-4 . CASRPQGVRNQPQHF TGTGCCAGCAGACCACAGGGGGTGAGGAATCAGCCCCAGCATTTT
TRBD2 TRBJ2-1 TRBV5-5 . CASSQTGTSYEQFF TGTGCCAGCAGCCAAACCGGGACTAGCTATGAGCAGTTCTTC
. TRBJ1-4 TRBV20-1 . CSARERSEKLFF TGCAGTGCTAGAGAAAGGAGTGAAAAACTGTTTTTT
. TRBJ1-1 TRBV6-6 many CASSMDRNTEAFF TGTGCCAGCAGTATGGACAGGAACACTGAAGCTTTCTTT
TRBD2 TRBJ2-7 TRBV5-6 . CASSRGLASGEQYF TGTGCCAGCAGCCGTGGACTAGCCTCGGGAGAGCAGTACTTC
TRBD1 TRBJ2-1 TRBV7-7 many CASSPTGGFNNEQFF TGTGCTAGCAGCCCAACAGGGGGCTTCAACAATGAGCAGTTCTTC
TRBD1 TRBJ2-7 TRBV7-9 many CASSHRGGYEQYF TGTGCCAGCAGCCACAGGGGCGGATACGAGCAGTACTTC
. TRBJ2-1 TRBV15 . CATSRDRNLGVETYNEQFF TGTGCCACCAGCAGAGATAGGAATTTGGGGGTGGAAACCTACAATGAGCAGTTCTTC
. TRBJ2-5 TRBV20-1 . CSARVIRGSETQYF TGCAGTGCTAGAGTTATCCGCGGTTCGGAGACCCAGTACTTC
TRBD1 TRBJ1-1 TRBV29-1 many CSVNRGAEAFF TGCAGCGTCAACAGGGGTGCTGAAGCTTTCTTT
TRBD1 TRBJ2-7 TRBV3-1 many CASSPGTGTNYEQYF TGTGCCAGCAGCCCCGGGACAGGGACTAATTACGAGCAGTACTTC